This is a list of T cell receptor beta chains from one sample in a study of cytomegalovirus exposure and HLA in healthy donors. Clones were sequenced by immunoSEQ multiplex PCR, and TCRdb holds only the in-frame ones, with some missing. The table lists roughly 100,000 clones, roughly 82% of them singletons, with around 3% in the top ten. Sample: PBMCs. The receptors were sampled from a male donor in good health and CMV-seropositive. The CDR3 runs from the conserved cysteine through the conserved F or W. A D gene is named only where the DNA matches it firmly.

cdr3_nt cdr3_aa j_call d_call v_call
TGTGCCAGCAGCAGGGACCTTGAACAGGGGGCTTACACTGAAGCTTTCTTT CASSRDLEQGAYTEAFF TRBJ1-1 . TRBV21-1
TGCGCCAGCAGCCAAGATCCCCTAGCGGGGGAATTGCGCATTCAGTACTTC CASSQDPLAGELRIQYF TRBJ2-4 TRBD2 TRBV4-3
TGCGCCAGCAGCCAAGATTTTAGCGGTCGAGAGACCCAGTACTTC CASSQDFSGRETQYF TRBJ2-5 . TRBV4-3
TGTGCCAGTAGTACGGGACACTTTTCCTACGAGCAGTACTTC CASSTGHFSYEQYF TRBJ2-7 . TRBV19
TGTGCCACCAGCAGAGGAGTTGGGGAGGGGCCGGGCACCGGGGAGCTGTTTTTT CATSRGVGEGPGTGELFF TRBJ2-2 TRBD2 TRBV15
TGTGCCAGCAGCGTAGGTAACAGGGCAGCCGAGCAGTACTTC CASSVGNRAAEQYF TRBJ2-7 . TRBV9
TGTGCCAGCACACCCGGTAAGGGGAACATTCAGTACTTC CASTPGKGNIQYF TRBJ2-4 . TRBV25-1
TGTGCCAGTAGTACCCCATTGGGGGGAGCCGGGGCTTACAATGAGCAGTTCTTC CASSTPLGGAGAYNEQFF TRBJ2-1 . TRBV19
TGTGCCAGCACAGGGGGCCAAGAGACCCAGTACTTC CASTGGQETQYF TRBJ2-5 TRBD1 TRBV28
TGTGCCAGAAAAGTAGCGGGAGAGGCAGATACGCAGTATTTT CARKVAGEADTQYF TRBJ2-3 TRBD2 TRBV27